The rows below give T cell receptor beta chains drawn from one sample of a study of T-cell reconstitution after alpha-beta-depleted transplantation in children. One entry per CDR3 protein, called by TCRdb with MiXCR from the PCR reads. The sample includes around 680,000 distinct CDR3 sequences, 15% to 20% of them seen just once. The material sequenced was PBMCs from the stem cell graft donor, taken from the stem cell graft. The receptors come from a human donor who donated a stem cell graft to a child with acute myeloid leukemia. Each CDR3 is given with its conserved first and last residue. D genes are given only for firm matches. Not all rows give a size; the values are once, few, many and, for expanded clones, a class.

CDR3 length	D gene	clone size	V gene	J gene	CDR3 protein	CDR3 DNA
16	.	.	TRBV7-2	TRBJ2-5	CASSARPLPERETQYF	TGTGCCAGCAGCGCCCGGCCATTACCGGAAAGAGAGACCCAGTACTTC
15	.	.	TRBV7-9	TRBJ2-2	CASINPGLRTGELFF	TGTGCCAGCATCAATCCGGGGCTAAGGACCGGGGAGCTGTTTTTT
13	.	many	TRBV5-8	TRBJ1-5	CASSPTLGLPQHF	TGTGCCAGCAGCCCTACCCTAGGTCTGCCCCAGCATTTT
14	TRBD1	.	TRBV29-1	TRBJ1-1	CSVGPTGGNTEAFF	TGCAGCGTTGGCCCCACAGGGGGGAACACTGAAGCTTTCTTT
14	TRBD2	.	TRBV7-9	TRBJ2-5	CASSSRTSGETQYF	TGTGCCAGCAGCTCTCGGACTAGCGGAGAGACCCAGTACTTC
15	.	many	TRBV7-9	TRBJ2-3	CASSSRGRSRDTQYF	TGTGCCAGCAGCTCCCGCGGACGGTCCAGAGATACGCAGTATTTT
14	TRBD1	few	TRBV12-3/TRBV12-4	TRBJ2-5	CASKPEGAEETQYF	TGTGCCAGCAAACCAGAGGGGGCGGAAGAGACCCAGTACTTC
11	.	many	TRBV12-3/TRBV12-4	TRBJ2-7	CASSLWYEQYF	TGTGCCAGCAGTTTATGGTACGAGCAGTACTTC
13	.	many	TRBV29-1	TRBJ1-1	CSVEYSSDTEAFF	TGCAGCGTTGAATACTCTTCAGACACTGAAGCTTTCTTT
15	.	few	TRBV6-1	TRBJ2-2	CASRKDTRAGGELFF	TGTGCCAGCAGAAAGGACACCCGTGCTGGCGGGGAGCTGTTTTTT
17	TRBD2	.	TRBV28	TRBJ2-4	CASSLGASGGRGNIQYF	TGTGCCAGCAGTTTAGGGGCTAGCGGGGGGAGGGGAAACATTCAGTACTTC
13	.	many	TRBV12-3/TRBV12-4	TRBJ2-1	CASSGPTYNEQFF	TGTGCCAGCAGTGGGCCGACCTACAATGAGCAGTTCTTC
12	TRBD1	many	TRBV7-2	TRBJ1-1	CASSRWTGEAFF	TGTGCCAGCAGCCGATGGACAGGGGAAGCTTTCTTT
15	TRBD1	many	TRBV20-1	TRBJ1-1	CSARAQGEPSTEAFF	TGCAGTGCTAGAGCACAGGGGGAACCGAGCACTGAAGCTTTCTTT
15	TRBD2	many	TRBV7-2	TRBJ2-5	CASSLGRGGPETQYF	TGTGCCAGCAGCTTAGGTCGGGGGGGGCCCGAGACCCAGTACTTC
14	.	many	TRBV4-3	TRBJ1-6	CASSQVKDNSPLHF	TGCGCCAGCAGCCAAGTAAAGGATAATTCACCCCTCCACTTT
15	TRBD1	.	TRBV9	TRBJ1-2	CASSVGTGSAGGYTF	TGTGCCAGCAGCGTAGGGACAGGTTCAGCTGGTGGCTACACCTTC
15	.	many	TRBV12-3/TRBV12-4	TRBJ2-1	CASSLGSYLYNEQFF	TGTGCCAGCAGTTTGGGGTCCTATCTCTACAATGAGCAGTTCTTC
15	TRBD2	.	TRBV7-8	TRBJ2-1	CASSETSGAGNEQFF	TGTGCCAGCAGCGAGACTAGCGGGGCGGGAAATGAGCAGTTCTTC
12	.	many	TRBV5-1	TRBJ1-2	CASTQGNYGYTF	TGCGCCAGCACGCAGGGAAACTATGGCTACACCTTC
13	.	.	TRBV28	TRBJ2-3	CASLSAITDTQYF	TGTGCCAGTCTTTCAGCAATCACAGATACGCAGTATTTT
14	.	.	TRBV12-3/TRBV12-4	TRBJ2-2	CASRIGQNTGELFF	TGTGCCAGCAGAATCGGACAGAACACCGGGGAGCTGTTTTTT
11	.	many	TRBV20-1	TRBJ2-2	CSAERTGELFF	TGCAGTGCCGAGAGAACCGGGGAGCTGTTTTTT
11	.	many	TRBV29-1	TRBJ1-1	CSVGMRYEAFF	TGCAGCGTTGGGATGAGGTATGAAGCTTTCTTT
14	TRBD1	.	TRBV15	TRBJ2-2	CATSPQGASGELFF	TGTGCCACCTCTCCTCAGGGGGCTTCCGGGGAGCTGTTTTTT
14	.	.	TRBV5-8	TRBJ2-3	CASSLLGNTDTQYF	TGTGCCAGCAGCTTATTGGGAAACACAGATACGCAGTATTTT
13	.	many	TRBV6-1	TRBJ2-7	CASSSDRPYEQYF	TGTGCCAGCAGCTCCGACAGACCCTACGAGCAGTACTTC
14	.	few	TRBV7-8	TRBJ1-6	CASSWSSYNSPLHF	TGTGCCAGCAGCTGGAGTTCTTATAATTCACCCCTCCACTTT
14	.	many	TRBV20-1	TRBJ2-5	CSARRRRWEETQYF	TGCAGTGCTAGACGGAGGAGGTGGGAGGAGACCCAGTACTTC
15	.	.	TRBV5-1	TRBJ1-1	CASSYDRPGDTEAFF	TGCGCCAGCAGCTACGACAGACCTGGGGACACTGAAGCTTTCTTT
16	.	few	TRBV12-3/TRBV12-4	TRBJ2-4	CASSSGTKIAKNIQYF	TGTGCCAGCAGCTCCGGGACGAAGATAGCCAAAAACATTCAGTACTTC
13	.	many	TRBV5-1	TRBJ1-2	CASSQDGLRGYTF	TGCGCCAGCAGCCAGGACGGCCTAAGAGGCTACACCTTC
14	TRBD1	.	TRBV20-1	TRBJ1-4	CSAPQTGVGEKLFF	TGCAGTGCTCCACAGACAGGGGTCGGCGAAAAACTGTTTTTT